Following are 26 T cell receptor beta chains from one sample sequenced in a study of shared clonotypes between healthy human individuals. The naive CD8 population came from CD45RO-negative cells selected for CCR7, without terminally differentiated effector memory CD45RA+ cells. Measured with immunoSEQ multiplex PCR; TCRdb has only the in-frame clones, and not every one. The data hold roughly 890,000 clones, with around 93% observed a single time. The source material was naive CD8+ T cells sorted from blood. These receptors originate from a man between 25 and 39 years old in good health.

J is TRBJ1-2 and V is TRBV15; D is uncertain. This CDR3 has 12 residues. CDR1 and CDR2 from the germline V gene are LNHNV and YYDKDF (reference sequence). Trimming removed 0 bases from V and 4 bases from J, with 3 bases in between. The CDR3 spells CATSRESYGYTF. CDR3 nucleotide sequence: TGTGCCACCAGCAGAGAGAGCTATGGCTACACCTTC. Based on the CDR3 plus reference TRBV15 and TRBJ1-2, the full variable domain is DAMVIQNPRYQVTQFGKPVTLSCSQTLNHNVMYWYQQKSSQAPKLLFHYYDKDFNNEADTPDNFQSRRPNTSFCFLDIRSPGLGDTAMYLCATSRESYGYTFGSGTRLTVV.

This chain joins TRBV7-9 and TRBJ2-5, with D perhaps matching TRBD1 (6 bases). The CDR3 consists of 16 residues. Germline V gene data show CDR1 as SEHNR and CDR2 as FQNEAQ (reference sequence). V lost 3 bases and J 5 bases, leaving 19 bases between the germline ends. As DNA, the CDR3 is TGTGCCAGCAGCTTCATCATAACAGGGATGACGGAGACCCAGTACTTC. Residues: CASSFIITGMTETQYF.

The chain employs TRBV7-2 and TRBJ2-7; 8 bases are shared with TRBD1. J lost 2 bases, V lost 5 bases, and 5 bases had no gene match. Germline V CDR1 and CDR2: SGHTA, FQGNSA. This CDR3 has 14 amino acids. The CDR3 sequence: CASSLDRGTYEQYF. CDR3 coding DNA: TGTGCCAGCAGCCTAGACAGGGGTACCTACGAGCAGTACTTC.

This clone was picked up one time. The CDR3 is CASSYSAETNEKLFF. The CDR3, as DNA: TGTGCCAGCAGTTACTCGGCCGAGACTAATGAAAAACTGTTTTTT. The chain has TRBV6-6 and TRBJ1-4; D not resolved. Germline V gives CDR1 MNHNY, CDR2 SVGAGI (reference sequence). V lost 0 bases and J lost 2, with 7 bases in between. The CDR3 runs to 15 residues.

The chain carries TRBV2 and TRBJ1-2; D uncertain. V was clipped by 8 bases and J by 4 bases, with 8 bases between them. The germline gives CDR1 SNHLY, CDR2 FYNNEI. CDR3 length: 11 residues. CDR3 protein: CASHESYGYTF. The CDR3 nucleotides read TGTGCCAGCCACGAAAGCTATGGCTACACCTTC.

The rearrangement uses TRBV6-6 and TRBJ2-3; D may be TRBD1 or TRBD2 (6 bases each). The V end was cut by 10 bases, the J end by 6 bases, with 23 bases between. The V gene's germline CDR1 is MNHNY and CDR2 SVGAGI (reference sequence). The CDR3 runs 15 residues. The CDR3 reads CATSVGGLRADTQYF. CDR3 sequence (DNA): TGTGCCACCTCGGTGGGGGGCCTACGTGCTGATACGCAGTATTTT.

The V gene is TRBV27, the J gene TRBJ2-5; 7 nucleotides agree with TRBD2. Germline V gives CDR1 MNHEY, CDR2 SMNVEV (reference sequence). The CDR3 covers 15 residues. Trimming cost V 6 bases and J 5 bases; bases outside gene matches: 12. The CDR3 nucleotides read TGTGCCAGCAGCCCCGTGGGCGGGAGTAGTGAGACCCAGTACTTC. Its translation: CASSPVGGSSETQYF.

CDR3 in DNA: TGTGCCAGCAGCGTAGACTCAGGGCCAGATACGCAGTATTTT. Amino acids: CASSVDSGPDTQYF. V usage is TRBV9 and J usage is TRBJ2-3; possibly TRBD1 for D (5 bases). The CDR3 is 14 amino acids. Trimming stripped 0 bases from V and 4 bases from J, with 9 bases between. Germline V gives CDR1 SGDLS, CDR2 YYNGEE.

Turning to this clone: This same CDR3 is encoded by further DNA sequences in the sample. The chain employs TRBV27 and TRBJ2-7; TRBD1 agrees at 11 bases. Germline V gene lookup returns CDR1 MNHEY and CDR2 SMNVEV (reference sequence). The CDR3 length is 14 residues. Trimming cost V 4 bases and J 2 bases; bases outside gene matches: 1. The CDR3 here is CASSWGQGAYEQYF. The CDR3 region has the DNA TGTGCCAGCAGTTGGGGACAGGGGGCCTACGAGCAGTACTTC.

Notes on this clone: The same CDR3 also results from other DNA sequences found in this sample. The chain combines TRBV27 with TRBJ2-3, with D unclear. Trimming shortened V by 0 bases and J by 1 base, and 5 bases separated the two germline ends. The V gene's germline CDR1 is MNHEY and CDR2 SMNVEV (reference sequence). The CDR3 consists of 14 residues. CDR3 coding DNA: TGTGCCAGCAGTTTATCGGCTGGCACAGATACGCAGTATTTT. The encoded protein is CASSLSAGTDTQYF.

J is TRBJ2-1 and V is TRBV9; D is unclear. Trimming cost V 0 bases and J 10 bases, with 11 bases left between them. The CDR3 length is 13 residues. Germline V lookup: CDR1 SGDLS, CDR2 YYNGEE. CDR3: CASSVAIDREQFF. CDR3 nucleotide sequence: TGTGCCAGCAGCGTAGCCATCGATCGCGAGCAGTTCTTC.

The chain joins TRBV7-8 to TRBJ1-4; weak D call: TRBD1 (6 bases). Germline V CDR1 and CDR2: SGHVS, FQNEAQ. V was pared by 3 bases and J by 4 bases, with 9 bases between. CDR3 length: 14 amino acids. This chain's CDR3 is CASSLGAFNEKLFF. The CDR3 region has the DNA TGTGCCAGCAGCTTGGGGGCGTTTAATGAAAAACTGTTTTTT.

This CDR3 reads CASSVGGGITEAFF. The DNA of the CDR3 is TGTGCCAGCAGCGTAGGTGGGGGCATCACTGAAGCTTTCTTT. The V and J genes are TRBV9 and TRBJ1-1; the D gene is possibly TRBD1 (6 bases). CDR1 and CDR2 (germline): SGDLS, YYNGEE. Trimming removed 0 bases at V and 4 bases at J, with 10 bases between. This CDR3 spans 14 amino acids.

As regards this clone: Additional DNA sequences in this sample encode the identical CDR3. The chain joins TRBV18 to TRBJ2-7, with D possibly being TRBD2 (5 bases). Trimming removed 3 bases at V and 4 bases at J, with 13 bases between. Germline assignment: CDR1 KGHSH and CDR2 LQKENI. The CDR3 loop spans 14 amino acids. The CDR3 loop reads CASSPSGNRYEQYF. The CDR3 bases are TGTGCCAGCTCACCGTCGGGGAATCGATACGAGCAGTACTTC.

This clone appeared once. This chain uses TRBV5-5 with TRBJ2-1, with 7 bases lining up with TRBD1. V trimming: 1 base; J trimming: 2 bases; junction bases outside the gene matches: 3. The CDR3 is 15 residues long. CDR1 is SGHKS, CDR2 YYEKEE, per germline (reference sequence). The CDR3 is CASSLTGEPYNEQFF. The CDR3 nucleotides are TGTGCCAGCAGCTTGACAGGGGAACCCTACAATGAGCAGTTCTTC.

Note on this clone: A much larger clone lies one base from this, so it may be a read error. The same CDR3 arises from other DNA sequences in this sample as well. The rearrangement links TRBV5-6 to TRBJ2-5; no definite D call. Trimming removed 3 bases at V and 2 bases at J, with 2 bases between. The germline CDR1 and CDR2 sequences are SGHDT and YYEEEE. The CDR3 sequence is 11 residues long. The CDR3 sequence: CASSSQETQYF. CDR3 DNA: TGTGCCAGCAGCTCGCAAGAGACCCAGTACTTC.

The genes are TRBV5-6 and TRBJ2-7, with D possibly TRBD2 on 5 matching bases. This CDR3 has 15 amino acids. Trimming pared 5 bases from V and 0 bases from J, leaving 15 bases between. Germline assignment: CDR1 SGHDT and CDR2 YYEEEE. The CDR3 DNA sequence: TGTGCCAGCAGGCCCCCAGGAGGATACTCCTACGAGCAGTACTTC. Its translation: CASRPPGGYSYEQYF.

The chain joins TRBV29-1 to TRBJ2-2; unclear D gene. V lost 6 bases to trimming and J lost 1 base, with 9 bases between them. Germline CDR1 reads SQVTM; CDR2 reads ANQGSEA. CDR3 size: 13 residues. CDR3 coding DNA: TGCAGCGTCTTAGACCAGAACACCGGGGAGCTGTTTTTT. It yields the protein CSVLDQNTGELFF.

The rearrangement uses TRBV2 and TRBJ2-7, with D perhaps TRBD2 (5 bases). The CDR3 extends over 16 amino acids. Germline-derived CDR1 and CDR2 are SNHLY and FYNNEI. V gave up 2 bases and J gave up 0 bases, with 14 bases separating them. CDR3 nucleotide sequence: TGTGCCAGCAGTGAAAGCGGCGGCGTAGGCTCCTACGAGCAGTACTTC. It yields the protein CASSESGGVGSYEQYF.

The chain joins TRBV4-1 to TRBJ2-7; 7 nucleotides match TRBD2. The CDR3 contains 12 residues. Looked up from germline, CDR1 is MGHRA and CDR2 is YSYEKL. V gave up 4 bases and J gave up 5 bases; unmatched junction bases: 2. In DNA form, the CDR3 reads TGCGCCAGCAGCCGTGGACTAGACGAGCAGTACTTC. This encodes CASSRGLDEQYF.

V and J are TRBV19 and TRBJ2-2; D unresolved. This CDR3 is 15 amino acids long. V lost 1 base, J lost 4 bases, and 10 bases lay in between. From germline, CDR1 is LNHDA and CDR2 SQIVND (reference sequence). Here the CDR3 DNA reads TGTGCCAGTAGTATAGGATTCCCACTCACCGGGGAGCTGTTTTTT. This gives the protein CASSIGFPLTGELFF.

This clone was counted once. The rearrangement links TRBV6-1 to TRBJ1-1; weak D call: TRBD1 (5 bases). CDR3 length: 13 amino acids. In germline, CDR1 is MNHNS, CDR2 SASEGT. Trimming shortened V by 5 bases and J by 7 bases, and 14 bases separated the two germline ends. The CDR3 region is CASSLYGGYEAFF. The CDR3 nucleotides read TGTGCCAGCAGTCTCTACGGGGGGTATGAAGCTTTCTTT.

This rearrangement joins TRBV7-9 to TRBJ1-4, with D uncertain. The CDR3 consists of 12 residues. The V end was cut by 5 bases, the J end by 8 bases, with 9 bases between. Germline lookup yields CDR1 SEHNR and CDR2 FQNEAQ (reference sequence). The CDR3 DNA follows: TGTGCCAGCAGCCCGGATGAGGAAAAACTGTTTTTT. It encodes CASSPDEEKLFF.

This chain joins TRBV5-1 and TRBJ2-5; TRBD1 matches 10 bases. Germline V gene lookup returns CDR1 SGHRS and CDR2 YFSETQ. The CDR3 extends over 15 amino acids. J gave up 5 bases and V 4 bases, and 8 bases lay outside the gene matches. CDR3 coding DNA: TGCGCCAGCAGCCTGGGACAGGGGCTAATTGAGACCCAGTACTTC. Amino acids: CASSLGQGLIETQYF.

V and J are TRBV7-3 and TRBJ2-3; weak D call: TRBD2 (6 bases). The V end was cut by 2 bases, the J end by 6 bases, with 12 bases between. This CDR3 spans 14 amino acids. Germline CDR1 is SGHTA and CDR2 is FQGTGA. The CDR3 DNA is TGTGCCAGCAGCTTAGCCGGGACTCAGGATACGCAGTATTTT. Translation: CASSLAGTQDTQYF. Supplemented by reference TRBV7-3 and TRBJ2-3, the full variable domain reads GAGVSQTPSNKVTEKGKYVELRCDPISGHTALYWYRQSLGQGPEFLIYFQGTGAADDSGLPNDRFFAVRPEGSVSTLKIQRTERGDSAVYLCASSLAGTQDTQYFGPGTRLTVL.

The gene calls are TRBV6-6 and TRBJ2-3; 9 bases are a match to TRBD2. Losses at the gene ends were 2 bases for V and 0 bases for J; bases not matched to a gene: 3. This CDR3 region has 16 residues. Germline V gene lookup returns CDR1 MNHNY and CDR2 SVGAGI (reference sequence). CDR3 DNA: TGTGCCAGCAGTTACATGACTAGCGGAAGCACAGATACGCAGTATTTT. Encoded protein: CASSYMTSGSTDTQYF.